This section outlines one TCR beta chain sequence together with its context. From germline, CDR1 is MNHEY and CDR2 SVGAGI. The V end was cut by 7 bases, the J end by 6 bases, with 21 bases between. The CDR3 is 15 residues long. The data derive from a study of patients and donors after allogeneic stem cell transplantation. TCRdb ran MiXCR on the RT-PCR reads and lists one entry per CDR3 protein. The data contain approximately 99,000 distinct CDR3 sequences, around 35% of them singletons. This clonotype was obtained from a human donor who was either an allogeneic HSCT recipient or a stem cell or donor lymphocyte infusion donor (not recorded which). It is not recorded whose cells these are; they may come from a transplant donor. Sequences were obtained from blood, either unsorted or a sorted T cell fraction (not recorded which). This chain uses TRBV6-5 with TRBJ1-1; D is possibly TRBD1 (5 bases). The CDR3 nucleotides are TGTGCCAGCAACCGAACCCCCGGCAGGGCTGCTGAAGCTTTCTTT. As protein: CASNRTPGRAAEAFF.